These 19 T cell receptor beta chains originate from one sample sequenced in a study of blood T cell repertoires in COVID-19. Clones were read by immunoSEQ multiplex PCR, and TCRdb kept only the in-frame ones, dropping some. Seen here are about 210,000 clones, more than 70% observed once, and the top ten hold less than 3.5%. Material: peripheral blood. All receptors derive from a man aged 45-65 years with active or convalescent COVID-19.

The rearrangement joins TRBV25-1 to TRBJ2-7, with D unresolved. The CDR3 length is 12 residues. Germline assignment: CDR1 MGHDK and CDR2 SYGVNS. V was trimmed by 8 bases and J by 4 bases, leaving 12 bases between them. This chain's CDR3 is CASSRDWYEQYF. The CDR3 DNA follows: TGTGCCAGCTCTAGAGACTGGTACGAGCAGTACTTC.

Of note for this clone: The same CDR3 can be traced to other DNA sequences in this sample. The chain carries TRBV15 and TRBJ1-3; a possible D gene is TRBD1 (5 bases). The V end lost 3 bases, the J end lost 3 bases, and 6 bases lay between the germline ends. CDR1 is LNHNV, CDR2 YYDKDF, per germline (reference sequence). This CDR3 comprises 13 residues. In DNA form, the CDR3 reads TGTGCCACCAGCAGCGGGGGTGGAAACACCATATATTTT. Its protein is CATSSGGGNTIYF.

The chain employs TRBV20-1 and TRBJ2-3, with 9 bases fitting TRBD1. Trimming removed 3 bases from V and 4 bases from J; junction bases left unmatched: 11. Germline CDR1 reads DFQATT; CDR2 reads SNEGSKA (reference sequence). This CDR3 has 16 residues. CDR3: CSASATPGQGSDTQYF. The CDR3 DNA reads as TGCAGTGCTAGTGCTACTCCGGGACAGGGATCAGATACGCAGTATTTT.

This clone was picked up a small number of times. This chain joins TRBV3-1 (or the pseudogene TRBV3-2) and TRBJ1-1; a possible D gene is TRBD1 (6 bases). Per germline, CDR1 LGHDT and CDR2 YNNKEL (reference sequence). This CDR3 is 15 amino acids long. Trimming stripped 5 bases from V and 1 base from J, with 14 bases between. CDR3 amino acids: CASSDGGGANTEAFF. The CDR3 DNA is TGTGCCAGCAGCGACGGAGGGGGGGCGAACACTGAAGCTTTCTTT.

The J gene is TRBJ2-3, the V gene TRBV6-5; 9 bases fit TRBD2. This CDR3 contains 16 residues. Looked up from germline, CDR1 is MNHEY and CDR2 is SVGAGI. V was clipped by 0 bases and J by 2 bases; unmatched bases: 3. The CDR3 region has the DNA TGTGCCAGCAGTTACTCGCAGCGGGAGGTCACAGATACGCAGTATTTT. Translation: CASSYSQREVTDTQYF.

The CDR3 DNA is TGTGCCAGTAGTATTCCAGGGTCAAGTGAAAAACTGTTTTTT. Translating it yields CASSIPGSSEKLFF. V is TRBV19 and J is TRBJ1-4, with TRBD1 as a possible D gene (5 bases). The CDR3 extends over 14 amino acids. Trimming removed 3 bases from V and 7 bases from J, with 12 bases in between. Germline CDR1 reads LNHDA; CDR2 reads SQIVND (reference sequence). Full variable domain (missing parts from reference TRBV19 and TRBJ1-4): DGGITQSPKYLFRKEGQNVTLSCEQNLNHDAMYWYRQDPGQGLRLIYYSQIVNDFQKGDIAEGYSVSREKKESFPLTVTSAQKNPTAFYLCASSIPGSSEKLFFGSGTQLSVL.

V gene TRBV11-2 combines with J gene TRBJ2-1; D perhaps matches TRBD2 (7 bases). The V and J ends lost 1 base and 5 bases respectively, with 12 bases between them. The CDR3 loop spans 15 amino acids. The germline V gene encodes CDR1 SGHAT and CDR2 FQNNGV. The CDR3 region has the DNA TGTGCCAGCAGCTTAGTTACAGGGAGGGACAATGAGCAGTTCTTC. Its translation is CASSLVTGRDNEQFF.

The V and J genes are TRBV19 and TRBJ1-1; 9 bases match TRBD1. With 5 bases clipped from V and 10 bases from J, the junction kept 8 bases outside the gene matches. This CDR3 comprises 13 residues. Germline-derived CDR1 and CDR2 are LNHDA and SQIVND (reference sequence). The chain's CDR3 is CASSPLGTGRAFF. CDR3 sequence (DNA): TGTGCCAGTAGTCCACTCGGGACAGGGAGAGCTTTCTTT.

In this sample, this clone turned up once. The chain recombines TRBV10-2 with TRBJ2-2, with D possibly TRBD1 on 6 matching bases. Germline V gene data show CDR1 as WSHSY and CDR2 as SAAADI. Trimming took 4 bases from V and 7 from J, leaving 10 bases between them. CDR3 size: 13 residues. CDR3 sequence reads: CASSGTTGGELFF. CDR3 DNA: TGCGCCAGCAGTGGAACGACAGGCGGGGAGCTGTTTTTT.

The count of this clone is one. The genes are TRBV30 and TRBJ2-1, with 10 bases lining up with TRBD2. The CDR3 runs to 15 residues. Germline lookup yields CDR1 GTSNPN and CDR2 SVGIG (reference sequence). Trimming removed 0 bases from V and 4 bases from J; junction bases left unmatched: 3. The CDR3 nucleotides read TGTGCCTGGAGTGTACTTAGCGGGAGGTACAATGAGCAGTTCTTC. As protein: CAWSVLSGRYNEQFF.

There are a few counts of this clone. This sequence joins TRBV24-1 and TRBJ1-4; D remains unclear. This CDR3 has 15 residues. The V and J ends lost 7 bases and 8 bases respectively, with 19 bases between them. The germline V gene has CDR1 KGHDR and CDR2 SFDVKD. The CDR3 spells CATRVREGGIEKLFF. DNA of the CDR3: TGTGCCACCAGGGTACGGGAGGGTGGGATCGAAAAACTGTTTTTT.

This clone was observed once. The CDR3 DNA sequence: TGTGCCAGCTCACCCTCCTCTGATCAGCCCCAGCATTTT. This gives the protein CASSPSSDQPQHF. This chain joins TRBV18 and TRBJ1-5, with no clear D. The ends were cut back, 3 bases at V and 5 bases at J, with 8 bases in the middle. CDR1 and CDR2 (germline): KGHSH, LQKENI. The CDR3 has 13 amino acids.

The chain is built from TRBV7-9 and TRBJ1-1; no reliable D call. V was shortened by 1 base and J by 0 bases, with 6 bases between the two germline ends. This CDR3 spans 14 amino acids. CDR1 is SEHNR, CDR2 FQNEAQ, per germline (reference sequence). The CDR3 DNA reads as TGTGCCAGCAGCTTAGAATTAGTGAACACTGAAGCTTTCTTT. Amino acid sequence: CASSLELVNTEAFF.

The chain couples TRBV5-1 to TRBJ2-5; D gene ambiguous. V was clipped by 1 base and J by 4 bases, with 5 bases between them. CDR1 is SGHRS, CDR2 YFSETQ, per germline. The CDR3 has 12 amino acids. The CDR3 DNA reads TGCGCCAGCAGCTTGCCAGGAGAGACCCAGTACTTC. It is translated as CASSLPGETQYF.

In this sample, this clone turned up once. The V gene is TRBV28, the J gene TRBJ2-5, with 8 bases that match TRBD2. Unmatched junction bases numbered 12, after V lost 5 bases and J lost 4 bases. The CDR3 spans 16 residues. CDR1 MDHEN and CDR2 SYDVKM come from the germline V gene. The CDR3 bases are TGTGCCAGCAGTCTACTATCTCGGGGGGGCGGAGAGACCCAGTACTTC. Translating it yields CASSLLSRGGGETQYF.

The gene calls are TRBV7-2 and TRBJ2-2, with 9 bases fitting TRBD1. V lost 5 bases and J lost 3; bases outside the gene matches: 4. Germline V gene data show CDR1 as SGHTA and CDR2 as FQGNSA. The length of the CDR3 is 15 residues. DNA of the CDR3: TGTGCCAGCAGCACGGACAGGGGTTACACCGGGGAGCTGTTTTTT. It is translated as CASSTDRGYTGELFF.

The chain carries TRBV6-6 and TRBJ1-2; tentatively, D is TRBD1 (5 bases). Germline lookup yields CDR1 MNHNY and CDR2 SVGAGI (reference sequence). The V end was cut by 5 bases, the J end by 6 bases, with 13 bases between. CDR3 length: 13 residues. The CDR3 DNA reads as TGTGCCAGCAGTCTAGTGGGGGGGAATGGCTACACCTTC. Amino acids: CASSLVGGNGYTF.

This chain connects TRBV7-2 to TRBJ1-6, with unresolved D. The germline V gene has CDR1 SGHTA and CDR2 FQGNSA. V was clipped by 5 bases and J by 7 bases, with 15 bases between them. This CDR3 region has 15 residues. The CDR3 is CASSPGPEENSPLHF. CDR3 in DNA: TGTGCCAGCAGCCCAGGACCGGAGGAGAATTCACCCCTCCACTTT.

The chain joins TRBV27 to TRBJ2-2; 9 bases map to TRBD2. Germline loops: CDR1 MNHEY, CDR2 SMNVEV (reference sequence). The V and J ends lost 7 bases and 7 bases, in that order; junction bases with no gene match: 19. CDR3 length: 18 residues. CDR3 amino acids: CASTRGIPGLARDGELFF. The CDR3, as DNA: TGTGCCAGCACCCGGGGCATCCCGGGACTAGCTAGAGACGGGGAGCTGTTTTTT.